The TCR beta chain described here comes from a study of molecular identifiers for immune sequencing clone quantification. Preparation of naive CD8 libraries involved roughly 18,000 to 1,100,000 sorted cells and 10%, 30% or 50% RNA. Bulk TCR libraries were made with methods that had been previously described and with listed TCR primers. A single record per CDR3 protein comes from TCRdb applying MiXCR to the PCR reads. The table lists some 320,000 distinct CDR3 sequences, roughly 24% of them singletons. The germline V and J ends were trimmed by 0 bases and 0 bases, with 10 bases remaining between them. The CDR3 runs to 15 residues. Germline CDR1 DFQATT, CDR2 SNEGSKA (reference sequence). This clonotype came up many times. Its antigen remains unidentified. The study, taken as a whole, reports: For effector cells, clones above 20 RNA copies held over 98% of molecules; for naive cells, under 1%.

The sample taken for sequencing was naive CD8+ T cells from blood, with Jurkat cell RNA spiked in. The subset here: FACS-sorted CD8+CD4-CCR7+CD45RA+ naive T cells. J is TRBJ2-3 and V is TRBV20-1; perhaps TRBD2 as D (5 bases). The receptor comes from a human donor in good health. Some libraries in this study had Jurkat cell RNA spiked in. CDR3 bases: TGCAGTGCTAGAGATCGACTATCGAGCACAGATACGCAGTATTTT. It specifies CSARDRLSSTDTQYF.